The 25 T cell receptor beta chains below come from one sample, sequenced in a study of identical twins. TCRdb fed the 5' RACE reads into MiXCR, producing one record per CDR3 protein. The table lists about 530,000 distinct CDR3 sequences, nearly 15% of them singletons. The sample was also linked to a second study, of yellow fever vaccine responses in identical twins.

The sample was CD4+ T cells sorted from blood. These receptor sequences come from a woman aged 18-29 years in good health.

At least ten counts were recorded for this clonotype. J is TRBJ1-4 and V is TRBV5-6; 9 nucleotides agree with TRBD1. The junction had 5 bases not matched to a gene; V was cut back by 3 bases and J by 2 bases. The CDR3 has 16 residues. Germline loops: CDR1 SGHDT, CDR2 YYEEEE. The CDR3 coding sequence is TGTGCCAGCAGCTGGGGACAGGGCTTGACTAATGAAAAACTGTTTTTT. Protein: CASSWGQGLTNEKLFF.

J is TRBJ2-1 and V is TRBV2; TRBD2 is a possible D gene (6 bases). The CDR3 runs 15 residues. V lost 0 bases and J 9 bases, leaving 15 bases between the germline ends. Looked up from germline, CDR1 is SNHLY and CDR2 is FYNNEI. CDR3 residues: CASSEAGQAGGEQFF. The CDR3 DNA reads TGTGCCAGCAGTGAAGCGGGCCAAGCGGGTGGTGAGCAGTTCTTC.

The genes are TRBV6-5 and TRBJ2-1; tentative D call: TRBD2 (6 bases). CDR1 MNHEY and CDR2 SVGAGI come from the germline V gene. CDR3 length: 11 amino acids. Trimming cost V 2 bases and J 15 bases, with 11 bases left between them. The CDR3 nucleotides are TGTGCCAGCAGTTACGGGGGGAGGCTGTTCTTC. It specifies CASSYGGRLFF.

This clonotype was detected only a few times. The chain carries TRBV6-1 and TRBJ2-6; no clear D gene. CDR1 is MNHNS and CDR2 is SASEGT in the germline V gene. Trimming stripped 6 bases from V and 1 base from J, with 10 bases between. The length of the CDR3 is 15 residues. The CDR3 is CASRRDKSGANVLTF. DNA of the CDR3: TGTGCCAGCAGACGTGACAAGTCTGGGGCCAACGTCCTGACTTTC.

This chain connects TRBV7-9 to TRBJ1-1, with unresolved D. Trimming pared 5 bases from V and 1 base from J, leaving 14 bases between. CDR3 length equals 15 residues. Germline values: CDR1 SEHNR, CDR2 FQNEAQ (reference sequence). Here the CDR3 DNA reads TGTGCCAGCAGCGAACACATTTCCGAGAACACTGAAGCTTTCTTT. This sequence encodes CASSEHISENTEAFF.

In regard to this clonotype: Given a much more abundant clone one base away, this may be a read error. The V gene is TRBV5-1, the J gene TRBJ2-1; tentative D call: TRBD2 (6 bases). Per germline, CDR1 SGHRS and CDR2 YFSETQ. Trimming took off 0 bases at V and 2 bases at J, with 15 bases between the two ends. The CDR3 loop spans 17 amino acids. The CDR3 DNA sequence: TGCGCCAGCAGCTTGGGTGGAGGGGCCCCCGCCTACAATGAGCAGTTCTTC. Translated: CASSLGGGAPAYNEQFF.

The V gene is TRBV24-1, the J gene TRBJ2-7, with 11 bases lining up with TRBD1. Germline assignment: CDR1 KGHDR and CDR2 SFDVKD. V dropped 4 bases and J dropped 3; count of bases not matched to a gene: 4. The CDR3 has 15 amino acids. As DNA, the CDR3 is TGTGCCACCAGTGAGGGCGGGACAGGGGGCTACGAGCAGTACTTC. This sequence encodes CATSEGGTGGYEQYF.

This clonotype was picked up a small number of times. The chain employs TRBV6-1 and TRBJ1-1; D call uncertain. The CDR3 sequence is 14 residues long. CDR1 MNHNS and CDR2 SASEGT come from the germline V gene. V lost 0 bases to trimming and J lost 4 bases, with 9 bases between them. The CDR3 region is CASSEARLLTEAFF. The CDR3 DNA reads as TGTGCCAGCAGTGAAGCCCGTTTACTCACTGAAGCTTTCTTT.

This sequence joins TRBV7-8 and TRBJ1-2; 7 bases are a match to TRBD1. CDR1 SGHVS and CDR2 FQNEAQ come from the germline V gene. The length of the CDR3 is 15 residues. With 5 bases clipped from V and 5 bases from J, the junction kept 11 bases outside the gene matches. CDR3 DNA: TGTGCCAGCAGCCCTTCGACAGGGAATCAGTATGGCTACACCTTC. Translation: CASSPSTGNQYGYTF. Full variable domain (rest looked up from reference TRBV7-8 and TRBJ1-2): GAGVSQSPRYKVAKRGQDVALRCDPISGHVSLFWYQQALGQGPEFLTYFQNEAQLDKSGLPSDRFFAERPEGSVSTLKIQRTQQEDSAVYLCASSPSTGNQYGYTFGSGTRLTVV.

The J gene is TRBJ2-2, the V gene TRBV5-1; D possibly corresponds to TRBD1 (6 bases). V gave up 4 bases and J gave up 1 base, with 14 bases separating them. Germline V lookup: CDR1 SGHRS, CDR2 YFSETQ. The length of the CDR3 is 16 residues. The CDR3 reads CASSPNGRGNTGELFF. The CDR3, as DNA: TGCGCCAGCAGCCCAAATGGCAGGGGGAACACCGGGGAGCTGTTTTTT.

This clonotype was seen many times. The chain joins TRBV2 to TRBJ2-5; 8 nucleotides align to TRBD1. CDR3 length equals 14 residues. Losses at the gene ends were 3 bases for V and 3 bases for J; bases not matched to a gene: 3. Germline V gives CDR1 SNHLY, CDR2 FYNNEI. Here the CDR3 DNA reads TGTGCCAGCAGTGACAGGGGGCCTAAAGAGACCCAGTACTTC. Residues: CASSDRGPKETQYF.

The V and J genes are TRBV5-6 and TRBJ2-1; either TRBD1 or TRBD2 may fit D (5 bases each). V gave up 4 bases and J gave up 7 bases, with 12 bases separating them. CDR1 and CDR2 (germline): SGHDT, YYEEEE. The CDR3 runs 13 residues. CDR3 in DNA: TGTGCCAGCAGCACGGGACCCTTGAATGAGCAGTTCTTC. This encodes CASSTGPLNEQFF.

This clonotype has just a few counts. J is TRBJ2-3 and V is TRBV9; 10 nucleotides align to TRBD2. Germline CDR1 reads SGDLS; CDR2 reads YYNGEE. CDR3 length: 15 residues. The V gene end was trimmed by 3 bases and the J gene end by 2 bases; junction bases not matched to a gene: 3. CDR3 loop: CASSASGGYTDTQYF. CDR3 bases: TGTGCCAGCAGCGCTAGCGGGGGTTACACAGATACGCAGTATTTT.

CDR3 sequence reads: CAIAVYHPDTQYF. The CDR3 DNA follows: TGTGCCATAGCGGTTTACCACCCAGATACGCAGTATTTT. The chain joins TRBV10-3 to TRBJ2-3, with a tentative D call TRBD2 (5 bases). With 9 bases removed from V and 4 bases from J, the gap between germline ends came to 14 bases. CDR1 ENHRY and CDR2 SYGVKD come from the germline V gene. This CDR3 contains 13 residues.

This clonotype was seen a handful of times. This sequence joins TRBV24-1 and TRBJ2-5, with D possibly TRBD2 on 5 matching bases. Germline V lookup: CDR1 KGHDR, CDR2 SFDVKD. V was clipped by 2 bases and J by 4 bases, with 16 bases between them. The CDR3 covers 16 residues. The CDR3 DNA sequence: TGTGCCACCAGTGATTATAGGAATTCCGGAGGAGAGACCCAGTACTTC. Protein sequence: CATSDYRNSGGETQYF.

The chain recombines TRBV7-9 with TRBJ2-3; D call uncertain. This CDR3 has 12 residues. Germline V gene sequence: CDR1 SEHNR, CDR2 FQNEAQ (reference sequence). V was shortened by 5 bases and J by 5 bases, with 8 bases between the two germline ends. In nucleotides, the CDR3 is TGTGCCAGCAGCCCCCAAGTAGATACGCAGTATTTT. Protein sequence: CASSPQVDTQYF.

The rearrangement joins TRBV12-3 or TRBV12-4 to TRBJ1-6; 8 bases match TRBD1. The V segment lost 7 bases and the J segment 9 bases; nucleotides outside the gene matches: 8. This CDR3 has 14 residues. This CDR3 reads CASTGTGRGSPLHF. In DNA, the CDR3 is TGTGCCAGCACCGGGACAGGCAGGGGTTCACCCCTCCACTTT.

The rearrangement links TRBV6-1 to TRBJ1-5; possible D gene TRBD1, 5 bases. The CDR3 is 15 amino acids. Per germline, CDR1 MNHNS and CDR2 SASEGT. Trimming shortened V by 8 bases and J by 4 bases, and 18 bases separated the two germline ends. CDR3 protein: CASALLNGANQPQHF. The CDR3 DNA reads as TGTGCCAGCGCGCTCCTTAACGGGGCTAATCAGCCCCAGCATTTT.

V usage is TRBV12-3 or TRBV12-4 and J usage is TRBJ1-6; 7 positions agree with TRBD1. V lost 5 bases and J lost 7; bases outside the gene matches: 5. CDR3 length: 14 amino acids. The CDR3 region is CASSQQGQNSPLHF. The CDR3 DNA reads as TGTGCCAGCAGTCAACAGGGGCAGAATTCACCCCTCCACTTT.

This clonotype appeared a few times. The chain carries TRBV10-3 and TRBJ2-7; D is possibly TRBD1 (5 bases). V was cut by 4 bases and J by 1 base, with 11 bases left in between. The CDR3 is 14 amino acids. CDR1 and CDR2 from the germline V gene are ENHRY and SYGVKD. CDR3 protein: CAISGGPPSYEQYV. CDR3 bases: TGTGCCATCAGTGGGGGCCCGCCTTCCTACGAGCAGTACGTC.

This clonotype has only a few counts. The chain joins TRBV2 to TRBJ2-7, with D perhaps TRBD2 (6 bases). V was clipped by 7 bases and J by 0 bases, with 10 bases between them. The CDR3 runs to 13 residues. Per germline, CDR1 SNHLY and CDR2 FYNNEI. The CDR3 coding sequence is TGTGCCAGCAAGGGAGCGGGCTCCTACGAGCAGTACTTC. Its translation is CASKGAGSYEQYF.

This clonotype has more than one count but fewer than ten. V and J are TRBV14 and TRBJ1-6, with unresolved D. V lost 0 bases to trimming and J lost 0 bases, with 3 bases between them. From germline, CDR1 is SGHDN and CDR2 FVKESK. This CDR3 region has 15 residues. Written as DNA, the CDR3 is TGTGCCAGCAGCCAAGACAGCTCCTATAATTCACCCCTCCACTTT. It specifies CASSQDSSYNSPLHF.

This chain links TRBV12-3 or TRBV12-4 with TRBJ1-1; D is ambiguous. The V gene lost 2 bases and the J gene lost 1 base, with 8 bases spanning the gap. CDR3 length: 14 residues. CDR3 sequence: CASSLSLTNTEAFF. The CDR3, as DNA: TGTGCCAGCAGTTTAAGTCTGACGAACACTGAAGCTTTCTTT.

This clonotype came up a few times. The chain couples TRBV5-1 to TRBJ2-2; perhaps TRBD1 as D (6 bases). Between the trimmed V and J ends, which lost 1 base and 1 base, there was a span of 8 bases. Germline CDR1 SGHRS, CDR2 YFSETQ. There are 15 residues in the CDR3. The CDR3 coding sequence is TGCGCCAGCAGCTTGTACAGGGTGAACACCGGGGAGCTGTTTTTT. This encodes CASSLYRVNTGELFF.

This clonotype was counted a few times. The chain couples TRBV5-5 to TRBJ2-3, with D unresolved. Germline V gene sequence: CDR1 SGHKS, CDR2 YYEKEE (reference sequence). The CDR3 sequence is 13 residues long. V was clipped by 0 bases and J by 4 bases, with 6 bases between them. In DNA form, the CDR3 reads TGTGCCAGCAGCTTGGCGCCGTCAGATACGCAGTATTTT. It codes for CASSLAPSDTQYF. The full variable domain, in which reference TRBV5-5 and TRBJ2-3 provide the parts outside the CDR3, is DAGVTQSPTHLIKTRGQQVTLRCSPISGHKSVSWYQQVLGQGPQFIFQYYEKEERGRGNFPDRFSARQFPNYSSELNVNALLLGDSALYLCASSLAPSDTQYFGPGTRLTVL.